These 18 T cell receptor beta chains were all obtained from the same sample, sequenced in a study of blood T cell repertoires in COVID-19. Profiling relied on immunoSEQ multiplex PCR, and the TCRdb table lists in-frame clones only, not all of them. The data hold a few hundred thousand clones, with about 87% observed a single time. Material for sequencing was peripheral blood. The receptors derive from a woman aged 25-40 years with COVID-19, enrolled during active disease.

V usage is TRBV28 and J usage is TRBJ1-2; the match to TRBD1 covers 8 bases. With V trimmed by 5 bases and J by 8 bases, 7 bases remained unmatched. The V gene's germline CDR1 is MDHEN and CDR2 SYDVKM. The CDR3 covers 13 residues. CDR3 DNA sequence: TGTGCCAGCAGTGAGCCAGGGGGCAGAGGCTACACCTTC. It specifies CASSEPGGRGYTF.

The chain employs TRBV7-2 and TRBJ2-3; D may be TRBD2 (6 bases). The CDR3 loop spans 15 amino acids. V shed 2 bases and J shed 5 bases, with 14 bases lying between them. CDR1 is SGHTA and CDR2 is FQGNSA in the germline V gene. The CDR3, as DNA: TGTGCCAGCAGCTTACTCGCGGTGGGAGGAGATACGCAGTATTTT. Translated: CASSLLAVGGDTQYF.

V gene TRBV4-3 combines with J gene TRBJ1-1, with TRBD1 matching over 7 bases. The CDR3 sequence is 15 residues long. J was trimmed by 8 bases and V by 1 base; bases with no gene match: 10. Germline CDR1 LGHNA, CDR2 YSLEER. Written as DNA, the CDR3 is TGCGCCAGCAGCCAAGCTTTCGCAGGGGGTACCGAAGCTTTCTTT. As protein: CASSQAFAGGTEAFF.

The J gene is TRBJ1-2, the V gene TRBV6-6, with D possibly matching TRBD1 (6 bases). Germline CDR1 reads MNHNY; CDR2 reads SVGAGI (reference sequence). V shed 5 bases and J shed 4 bases, with 17 bases lying between them. CDR3 length: 15 residues. CDR3 residues: CASSLEGGQGYGYTF. Here the CDR3 DNA reads TGTGCCAGCAGTCTAGAGGGGGGGCAGGGCTATGGCTACACCTTC.

CDR3 sequence: CASSEGPPSNNQPQHF. DNA of the CDR3: TGTGCCAGCAGTGAAGGGCCCCCTTCAAACAATCAGCCCCAGCATTTT. The chain links TRBV2 to TRBJ1-5; no clear D gene. Trimming removed 1 base from V and 3 bases from J, with 13 bases in between. The CDR3 runs 16 residues. The V gene's germline CDR1 is SNHLY and CDR2 FYNNEI.

The chain carries TRBV2 and TRBJ1-5, with D possibly matching TRBD1 (5 bases). Looked up from germline, CDR1 is SNHLY and CDR2 is FYNNEI. The CDR3 spans 14 residues. V lost 10 bases to trimming and J lost 2 bases, with 15 bases between them. The CDR3 loop is CATQRQSRNQPQHF. The CDR3 DNA sequence: TGTGCCACCCAAAGACAGTCCCGCAATCAGCCCCAGCATTTT.

The chain employs TRBV6-2 or TRBV6-3 and TRBJ2-7, with D possibly being TRBD2 (7 bases). The CDR3 contains 16 residues. Germline lookup yields CDR1 MNHEY and CDR2 SVGEGT. Trimming pared 2 bases from V and 2 bases from J, leaving 16 bases between. The CDR3 DNA follows: TGTGCCAGCAGTTACGCTAAGACGGGGGGCCCCTACGAGCAGTACTTC. It translates to CASSYAKTGGPYEQYF.

The chain couples TRBV6-1 to TRBJ1-5; no clear D. Between the trimmed V and J ends, which lost 0 bases and 9 bases, there was a span of 9 bases. CDR1 is MNHNS, CDR2 SASEGT, per germline. This CDR3 comprises 13 residues. This CDR3 is CASSEALRGPQHF. The CDR3 nucleotides are TGTGCCAGCAGTGAAGCGCTGAGAGGGCCCCAGCATTTT.

This rearrangement joins TRBV7-2 to TRBJ1-5, with D unresolved. The CDR3 loop spans 16 amino acids. V shed 1 base and J shed 0 bases, with 10 bases lying between them. CDR1 is SGHTA and CDR2 is FQGNSA in the germline V gene. CDR3 coding DNA: TGTGCCAGCAGCTTAGGGCAATACAATAGCAATCAGCCCCAGCATTTT. Protein sequence: CASSLGQYNSNQPQHF.

The chain has TRBV7-2 and TRBJ2-5; TRBD2 aligns across 9 bases. CDR3 length equals 13 residues. Germline CDR1 reads SGHTA; CDR2 reads FQGNSA. J gave up 5 bases and V 5 bases, and 3 bases lay outside the gene matches. This chain's CDR3 is CASSRGGGETQYF. CDR3 DNA: TGTGCCAGCAGCCGCGGGGGGGGTGAGACCCAGTACTTC.

The V gene is TRBV4-2, the J gene TRBJ2-7, with 7 positions matching TRBD2. Germline CDR1 and CDR2: LGHNA and YNFKEQ. The CDR3 sequence is 18 residues long. V shed 0 bases, J shed 2 bases, and the junction held 13 bases outside the gene matches. The CDR3 loop is CASSQDRAQAGFAYEQYF. The DNA for the CDR3 is TGTGCCAGCAGCCAAGATCGGGCCCAAGCGGGGTTCGCCTACGAGCAGTACTTC.

The V call is TRBV5-1, the J call TRBJ2-1; D is ambiguous. Trimming took off 5 bases at V and 6 bases at J, with 15 bases between the two ends. This CDR3 region has 14 residues. From germline, CDR1 is SGHRS and CDR2 YFSETQ. The CDR3 DNA sequence: TGCGCCAGCAGAAGTGAGATTGGGCGCAATGAGCAGTTCTTC. It is translated as CASRSEIGRNEQFF.

The CDR3, as DNA: TGTGCCAGCAGCCAAGTTGCGGGTCAGCCCCAGCATTTT. As protein: CASSQVAGQPQHF. The J gene is TRBJ1-5, the V gene TRBV3-1 (or the pseudogene TRBV3-2); D unclear. The germline gives CDR1 LGHDT, CDR2 YNNKEL (reference sequence). The CDR3 is 13 residues long. Trimming stripped 1 base from V and 6 bases from J, with 7 bases between.

The chain couples TRBV7-2 to TRBJ2-3; 7 positions agree with TRBD2. Germline V gene lookup returns CDR1 SGHTA and CDR2 FQGNSA. The CDR3 length is 14 residues. Trimming removed 6 bases from V and 2 bases from J; junction bases left unmatched: 5. The CDR3 DNA follows: TGTGCCAGCAGGATACTAGCGACCACAGATACGCAGTATTTT. As protein: CASRILATTDTQYF.

This chain connects TRBV28 to TRBJ2-7, with 9 bases identical to TRBD2. CDR1 is MDHEN, CDR2 SYDVKM, per germline. J lost 4 bases, V lost 1 base, and 11 bases had no gene match. The length of the CDR3 is 17 residues. The CDR3, as DNA: TGTGCCAGCAGTTTATTCCGTGCGACTAGCGGCTCATACGAGCAGTACGTC. Translating gives CASSLFRATSGSYEQYV.

The chain uses TRBV4-2 and TRBJ1-2, with 8 bases fitting TRBD1. The germline V gene has CDR1 LGHNA and CDR2 YNFKEQ. V gave up 4 bases and J gave up 2 bases; unmatched junction bases: 12. The CDR3 covers 17 residues. CDR3 bases: TGTGCCAGCAGCCGGACATGGAGAAGGACAGGGAACTATGGCTACACCTTC. It is translated as CASSRTWRRTGNYGYTF.

The rearrangement joins TRBV5-6 to TRBJ1-3; 8 bases agree with TRBD1. The germline CDR1 and CDR2 sequences are SGHDT and YYEEEE. The CDR3 is 12 amino acids. J lost 9 bases, V lost 3 bases, and 2 bases had no gene match. CDR3 residues: CASSYRGSTIYF. CDR3 coding DNA: TGTGCCAGCAGCTACAGGGGGTCCACCATATATTTT.

This chain connects TRBV11-2 to TRBJ1-2, with TRBD1 as a possible D gene (5 bases). Germline V gene lookup returns CDR1 SGHAT and CDR2 FQNNGV. V lost 4 bases to trimming and J lost 4 bases, with 10 bases between them. CDR3 size: 13 residues. The CDR3 spells CASSSHGGYGYTF. The DNA of the CDR3 is TGTGCCAGCAGCTCGCACGGGGGCTATGGCTACACCTTC.